The 10 T cell receptor beta chains listed next were all sequenced from one sample in a study of T cell repertoires in cytomegalovirus infection. TCRdb re-called the reads with MiXCR, one entry per CDR3 protein. The sample has some 450,000 distinct CDR3 sequences, approximately 33% seen once. Material for sequencing was PBMCs. These receptors came from a human donor in good health (CMV status not recorded). Some clones in this sample may be carry-over from other donors' samples.

This clonotype was observed a few times. CDR3 residues: CASSSSAERISPLHF. As DNA, the CDR3 is TGTGCCAGCAGCTCCTCTGCGGAGCGGATTTCACCCCTCCACTTT. V and J are TRBV11-2 and TRBJ1-6; D ambiguous. V lost 4 bases and J lost 9, with 16 bases in between. The CDR3 spans 15 residues. Germline values: CDR1 SGHAT, CDR2 FQNNGV.

About this clonotype itself: A read error may account for a junction end that differs from germline. The rearrangement links TRBV7-2 to TRBJ2-2; tentatively, D is TRBD1 or TRBD2 (5 bases each). CDR1 and CDR2 (germline): SGHTA, FQGNSA. The CDR3 length is 14 residues. CDR3 sequence reads: CASSPATNTGALFF. In nucleotides, the CDR3 is TGTGCCAGCAGCCCGGCAACGAACACCGGGGCGCTGTTTTTT.

This clonotype was observed at least ten times. The rearrangement links TRBV7-2 to TRBJ1-2; D remains ambiguous. Germline CDR1 is SGHTA and CDR2 is FQGNSA. This CDR3 comprises 13 residues. Deletions cut 5 bases from V and 0 bases from J, with 7 bases between. CDR3 nucleotide sequence: TGTGCCAGCAGCGCGATAGCTAACTATGGCTACACCTTC. Residues: CASSAIANYGYTF.

This clonotype came up a few times. The V gene is TRBV11-3, the J gene TRBJ2-2; possible D gene TRBD2, 5 bases. The CDR3 totals 14 residues. The V end was cut by 8 bases, the J end by 4 bases, with 14 bases between. Germline assignment: CDR1 SGHNT and CDR2 YENEEA. The CDR3 coding sequence is TGTGCCAGCGAAACTAGTCCGAGCACCGGGGAGCTGTTTTTT. Its translation: CASETSPSTGELFF.

This clonotype has ten or more counts. The chain recombines TRBV7-2 with TRBJ1-3, with 11 nucleotides matching TRBD1. Germline loops: CDR1 SGHTA, CDR2 FQGNSA. V lost 5 bases, J lost 0 bases, and 6 bases stayed unmatched. The CDR3 has 17 amino acids. CDR3 in DNA: TGTGCCAGCAGCGTGTCCGGGACAGGGGGCTCTGGAAACACCATATATTTT. The encoded protein is CASSVSGTGGSGNTIYF.

This clonotype was seen a few times. The genes are TRBV5-4 and TRBJ2-2; D ambiguous. The CDR3 is made up of 13 amino acids. CDR1 is SGHNT, CDR2 YYREEE, per germline (reference sequence). Trimming cost V 2 bases and J 4 bases, with 6 bases left between them. The CDR3 region has the DNA TGTGCCAGCAGCTTAATCGTCACCGGGGAGCTGTTTTTT. Protein product: CASSLIVTGELFF.

This chain links TRBV20-1 with TRBJ2-7; TRBD1 aligns across 11 bases. The V and J ends lost 2 bases and 4 bases, in that order; junction bases with no gene match: 25. The CDR3 runs 21 residues. Germline V lookup: CDR1 DFQATT, CDR2 SNEGSKA (reference sequence). CDR3 in amino acids: CSARPIGQGALHIRQEYEQYF. CDR3 nucleotides: TGCAGTGCTAGACCCATAGGACAGGGGGCCCTACACATCCGCCAGGAGTACGAGCAGTACTTC.

About this clonotype: One junction end does not reproduce the germline sequence, and a read error may be involved. J is TRBJ1-2 and V is TRBV6-2 or TRBV6-3, with TRBD1 as a possible D gene (6 bases). This CDR3 spans 13 amino acids. Germline V CDR1 and CDR2: MNHEY, SVGEGT. Written as DNA, the CDR3 is TGTTCCAGCAGACCACAGGGATCCTATGGCTACACCTTC. Protein: CSSRPQGSYGYTF.

The CDR3 sequence is CASSPRDRLQETQYF. For the CDR3, the DNA is TGTGCCAGCAGCCCCAGGGACAGGCTCCAAGAGACCCAGTACTTC. This chain links TRBV7-9 with TRBJ2-5, with 8 positions matching TRBD1. The CDR3 runs to 15 residues. Looked up from germline, CDR1 is SEHNR and CDR2 is FQNEAQ (reference sequence). The V segment lost 5 bases and the J segment 1 base; nucleotides outside the gene matches: 6.

Many counts were recorded for this clonotype. V and J are TRBV6-1 and TRBJ1-1; D is uncertain. The CDR3 length is 10 residues. CDR1 MNHNS and CDR2 SASEGT come from the germline V gene. Between the trimmed V and J ends, which lost 7 bases and 12 bases, there was a span of 12 bases. Written as DNA, the CDR3 is TGTGCCAGCAATTTGGGCGTAACTTTCTTT. It encodes CASNLGVTFF.